What follows are 27 T cell receptor beta chains derived from one specimen sequenced in a study of identical twins. TCRdb reprocessed the 5' RACE reads with MiXCR, giving one entry per CDR3 protein. The sample has 650,000 to 800,000 distinct CDR3 sequences, 8% to 9% seen once. Another study also made use of these data, one on yellow fever vaccine responses in identical twins.

Material: PBMCs. These receptors were taken from a woman aged 18-29 years in good health.

There are a few counts of this clonotype. The gene calls are TRBV7-8 and TRBJ1-1, with a possible D match to TRBD1 (5 bases). V was clipped by 5 bases and J by 3 bases, with 10 bases between them. CDR1 and CDR2 from the germline V gene are SGHVS and FQNEAQ. This CDR3 comprises 13 residues. The CDR3 sequence is CASSQGRDTEAFF. CDR3 coding DNA: TGTGCCAGCAGCCAGGGACGAGACACTGAAGCTTTCTTT.

The chain carries TRBV19 and TRBJ2-4; TRBD2 matches at 8 bases. J lost 2 bases, V lost 8 bases, and 20 bases had no gene match. The CDR3 has 19 residues. Germline V lookup: CDR1 LNHDA, CDR2 SQIVND (reference sequence). CDR3 region: CASSTGLAGFIGTKNIQYF. The CDR3 bases are TGTGCCAGTTCCACCGGCCTAGCGGGTTTTATAGGGACCAAAAACATTCAGTACTTC.

This clonotype was observed a handful of times. The chain joins TRBV29-1 to TRBJ1-1; 7 positions match TRBD1. CDR1 and CDR2 from the germline V gene are SQVTM and ANQGSEA. V lost 4 bases and J lost 6; bases outside the gene matches: 8. The CDR3 totals 13 residues. CDR3: CSVGAGGAAEAFF. DNA of the CDR3: TGCAGCGTTGGGGCAGGGGGGGCCGCTGAAGCTTTCTTT. Full variable domain (missing parts from reference TRBV29-1 and TRBJ1-1): SAVISQKPSRDICQRGTSLTIQCQVDSQVTMMFWYRQQPGQSLTLIATANQGSEATYESGFVIDKFPISRPNLTFSTLTVSNMSPEDSSIYLCSVGAGGAAEAFFGQGTRLTVV.

The table lists this clonotype with a few counts. The CDR3 here is CASGKLAGFDEQFF. The CDR3 DNA reads as TGCGCCAGCGGGAAACTAGCGGGCTTCGATGAGCAGTTCTTC. The chain has TRBV4-1 and TRBJ2-1; TRBD2 matches 9 bases. V lost 8 bases, J lost 8 bases, and 10 bases stayed unmatched. Germline CDR1 reads MGHRA; CDR2 reads YSYEKL. The CDR3 spans 14 residues.

This clonotype appeared a few times. The genes are TRBV6-1 and TRBJ2-7; the match to TRBD2 covers 11 bases. The germline gives CDR1 MNHNS, CDR2 SASEGT. V dropped 8 bases and J dropped 9; count of bases not matched to a gene: 12. CDR3 size: 14 residues. The CDR3 nucleotides read TGTGCCAGCGGGACGACTAGCGGGACGCTCGCGCAGTACTTC. Protein sequence: CASGTTSGTLAQYF.

This clonotype was seen repeatedly, ten times or more. The chain has TRBV6-6 and TRBJ2-1; maybe TRBD1 (5 bases). Germline V gene sequence: CDR1 MNHNY, CDR2 SVGAGI (reference sequence). Trimming cost V 5 bases and J 4 bases, with 9 bases left between them. The CDR3 contains 13 residues. This chain's CDR3 is CASSTTEYNEQFF. The CDR3 nucleotides read TGTGCCAGCAGTACGACAGAGTACAATGAGCAGTTCTTC.

This clonotype was seen ten or more times. The J gene is TRBJ1-1, the V gene TRBV7-9; D remains unclear. V lost 1 base, J lost 3 bases, and 3 bases lay in between. The CDR3 sequence is 12 residues long. Per germline, CDR1 SEHNR and CDR2 FQNEAQ (reference sequence). The CDR3 here is CASSLGYTEAFF. Written as DNA, the CDR3 is TGTGCCAGCAGCTTAGGCTACACTGAAGCTTTCTTT.

A few counts support this clonotype. The chain joins TRBV6-5 to TRBJ2-3; the D is unclear. With 0 bases removed from V and 2 bases from J, the gap between germline ends came to 3 bases. CDR3 length equals 13 residues. Looked up from germline, CDR1 is MNHEY and CDR2 is SVGAGI. CDR3 protein: CASSYSVTDTQYF. Here the CDR3 DNA reads TGTGCCAGCAGTTACTCCGTCACAGATACGCAGTATTTT.

This chain connects TRBV2 to TRBJ1-3; D gene uncertain. V lost 6 bases and J lost 0, with 6 bases in between. This CDR3 is 13 amino acids long. Germline CDR1 is SNHLY and CDR2 is FYNNEI. CDR3 region: CASRTPSGNTIYF. The CDR3 DNA reads as TGTGCCAGCAGGACCCCCTCTGGAAACACCATATATTTT.

This clonotype was found a few times. V usage is TRBV2 and J usage is TRBJ2-2; a possible D gene is TRBD2 (5 bases). There are 16 residues in the CDR3. Germline CDR1 and CDR2: SNHLY and FYNNEI. The V gene lost 7 bases and the J gene lost 0 bases, with 15 bases spanning the gap. The CDR3, as DNA: TGTGCCAGCAACACAGCGGTACTTTCGAACACCGGGGAGCTGTTTTTT. Its protein is CASNTAVLSNTGELFF.

This chain connects TRBV2 to TRBJ1-5; TRBD1 agrees at 10 bases. J lost 7 bases, V lost 6 bases, and 6 bases had no gene match. The CDR3 contains 14 residues. Germline CDR1 is SNHLY and CDR2 is FYNNEI. The DNA of the CDR3 is TGTGCCAGCAGGAAGGGGACAGGGGACCAGCCCCAGCATTTT. Encoded protein: CASRKGTGDQPQHF.

This sequence joins TRBV30 and TRBJ2-1; TRBD2 matches at 7 bases. With 0 bases clipped from V and 4 bases from J, the junction kept 6 bases outside the gene matches. The CDR3 contains 15 residues. The V gene's germline CDR1 is GTSNPN and CDR2 SVGIG (reference sequence). CDR3 in DNA: TGTGCCTGGAGTGTTATTCTAGCGGCATACAATGAGCAGTTCTTC. Translating it yields CAWSVILAAYNEQFF.

There are many counts of this clonotype. In nucleotides, the CDR3 is TGCAGCGTTGATGACTTTGGGATACGGGAGAATGAGCAGTTCTTC. Translation: CSVDDFGIRENEQFF. The J gene is TRBJ2-1, the V gene TRBV29-1; possibly TRBD2 for D (6 bases). The CDR3 is 15 residues long. Germline CDR1 SQVTM, CDR2 ANQGSEA. V lost 3 bases to trimming and J lost 7 bases, with 19 bases between them.

This clonotype appeared a few times. One end of the junction fails to match germline, which may point to a read error. The J gene is TRBJ2-1, the V gene TRBV7-7; D may be TRBD1 (6 bases). CDR3 length: 13 residues. Germline assignment: CDR1 SSHAT and CDR2 FNYEAQ (reference sequence). Here the CDR3 reads CASSLALTGSQFF. The CDR3, as DNA: TGTGCTAGCAGCTTAGCCCTTACAGGGTCTCAGTTCTTC.

The rearrangement links TRBV15 to TRBJ2-4; possibly TRBD2 for D (6 bases). CDR1 LNHNV and CDR2 YYDKDF come from the germline V gene (reference sequence). The CDR3 consists of 14 residues. Trimming took off 11 bases at V and 0 bases at J, with 14 bases between the two ends. DNA of the CDR3: TGTGCCGTACGAGGGACTCCAGCCAAAAACATTCAGTACTTC. It is translated as CAVRGTPAKNIQYF. Variable domain in full (rest from reference TRBV15 and TRBJ2-4): DAMVIQNPRYQVTQFGKPVTLSCSQTLNHNVMYWYQQKSSQAPKLLFHYYDKDFNNEADTPDNFQSRRPNTSFCFLDIRSPGLGDTAMYLCAVRGTPAKNIQYFGAGTRLSVL.

The rearrangement uses TRBV2 and TRBJ2-1; no clear D. V was pared by 2 bases and J by 4 bases, with 6 bases between. The V gene's germline CDR1 is SNHLY and CDR2 FYNNEI. This CDR3 has 13 residues. CDR3 coding DNA: TGTGCCAGCAGTGAAACAGAGTACAATGAGCAGTTCTTC. Amino acid sequence: CASSETEYNEQFF.

This clonotype has only a few counts. This chain uses TRBV24-1 with TRBJ2-3; 7 nucleotides agree with TRBD1. The V and J ends lost 3 bases and 4 bases, in that order; junction bases with no gene match: 6. CDR1 is KGHDR and CDR2 is SFDVKD in the germline V gene. The CDR3 consists of 15 residues. The CDR3 DNA is TGTGCCACCAGTGATGACGAGGGGGCGGCAGATACGCAGTATTTT. Encoded protein: CATSDDEGAADTQYF.

This clonotype has more than one count but fewer than ten. The rearrangement links TRBV6-1 to TRBJ2-2, with unresolved D. This CDR3 comprises 15 residues. V was cut by 7 bases and J by 0 bases, with 12 bases left in between. In germline, CDR1 is MNHNS, CDR2 SASEGT. Here the CDR3 reads CASNPGHSNTGELFF. The CDR3 DNA reads TGTGCCAGCAATCCTGGCCACTCGAACACCGGGGAGCTGTTTTTT.

This clonotype was recorded at least ten times. V is TRBV28 and J is TRBJ2-1; 7 bases map to TRBD1. The CDR3 runs to 15 residues. The germline V gene has CDR1 MDHEN and CDR2 SYDVKM. V trimming: 6 bases; J trimming: 0 bases; junction bases outside the gene matches: 5. The DNA of the CDR3 is TGTGCCAGCAGGGGGACAGTCCTCTCCTACAATGAGCAGTTCTTC. The encoded protein is CASRGTVLSYNEQFF.

This CDR3 reads CASSSGGAVDEQFF. In DNA, the CDR3 is TGTGCCAGCAGTTCCGGGGGGGCCGTGGATGAGCAGTTCTTC. The chain employs TRBV12-3 or TRBV12-4 and TRBJ2-1; the match to TRBD2 covers 8 bases. The CDR3 extends over 14 amino acids. With 4 bases clipped from V and 8 bases from J, the junction kept 7 bases outside the gene matches.

The genes are TRBV4-2 and TRBJ2-7; 10 bases line up with TRBD2. The CDR3 consists of 17 residues. CDR1 is LGHNA, CDR2 YNFKEQ, per germline. Unmatched junction bases numbered 9, after V lost 2 bases and J lost 2 bases. CDR3 coding DNA: TGTGCCAGCAGCCAATCTCTCCCCGGACTAGCGGCCTACGAGCAGTACTTC. This codes for CASSQSLPGLAAYEQYF.

This rearrangement joins TRBV4-3 to TRBJ2-1, with D possibly matching TRBD2 (6 bases). The V end was cut by 0 bases, the J end by 0 bases, with 9 bases between. The CDR3 is made up of 16 amino acids. Per the germline V gene, CDR1 is LGHNA and CDR2 is YSLEER. The chain's CDR3 is CASSQDPGGSYNEQFF. The CDR3 DNA reads TGCGCCAGCAGCCAAGACCCCGGGGGCTCCTACAATGAGCAGTTCTTC.

The chain links TRBV20-1 to TRBJ2-5; TRBD1 or TRBD2 may be the D gene (5 bases each). The CDR3 runs to 11 residues. Germline V gene lookup returns CDR1 DFQATT and CDR2 SNEGSKA (reference sequence). The CDR3 loop is CLGEYQETQYF. Written as DNA, the CDR3 is TGCCTGGGGGAGTACCAAGAGACCCAGTACTTC.

This clonotype was observed at least ten times. The chain recombines TRBV6-2 or TRBV6-3 with TRBJ2-5; tentative D call: TRBD2 (5 bases). Germline CDR1 and CDR2: MNHEY and SVGEGT. The CDR3 consists of 13 residues. Trimming shortened V by 9 bases and J by 2 bases, and 13 bases separated the two germline ends. DNA for the CDR3: TGTGCCAGTGTACCGGGATATCAAGAGACCCAGTACTTC. It encodes CASVPGYQETQYF.

This clonotype has more than one count but fewer than ten. The chain links TRBV5-1 to TRBJ2-5; D call uncertain. V was cut by 4 bases and J by 3 bases, with 10 bases left in between. Germline V lookup: CDR1 SGHRS, CDR2 YFSETQ. CDR3 length: 13 residues. The CDR3 nucleotides read TGCGCCAGCAGCCCAGGCGCGGAAGAGACCCAGTACTTC. Translating gives CASSPGAEETQYF.

The chain uses TRBV7-9 and TRBJ2-1; 7 positions agree with TRBD2. Germline CDR1 and CDR2: SEHNR and FQNEAQ (reference sequence). The CDR3 spans 15 residues. V lost 5 bases to trimming and J lost 1 base; unmatched junction nucleotides: 5. The DNA of the CDR3 is TGTGCCAGCAGCAGTAAAGCGGGATCCTACAATGAGCAGTTCTTC. The encoded protein is CASSSKAGSYNEQFF.

The genes are TRBV18 and TRBJ2-7; D gene ambiguous. Germline V gives CDR1 KGHSH, CDR2 LQKENI. Trimming removed 1 base from V and 0 bases from J, with 7 bases in between. There are 14 residues in the CDR3. The chain's CDR3 is CASSPHPSSYEQYF. DNA of the CDR3: TGTGCCAGCTCACCACATCCGAGCTCCTACGAGCAGTACTTC.